Listed below are T cell receptor beta chains from one sample, sequenced in a study of T-cell reconstitution after alpha-beta-depleted transplantation in children. TCRdb re-analysed the PCR reads in MiXCR, keeping a single row per CDR3 protein. The profile shows about 440,000 distinct CDR3 sequences, over 40% of them singletons. Here the sequenced sample was PBMCs, taken before TCRalphabeta/CD19-depleted stem cell transplant. These receptors all come from a girl aged 2-10 years with aplastic anemia, due to receive a stem cell transplant. The CDR3 runs from the conserved cysteine through the conserved F or W. D genes are given only for firm matches. Some rows mark clone size as missing; the rest say once, few, many or name a class of expanded clone.

TRBD1	few	TRBV20-1	TRBJ1-2	CSAMGRDRGPYGYTF	TGCAGTGCTATGGGGCGGGACAGGGGTCCCTATGGCTACACCTTC
.	many	TRBV29-1	TRBJ2-1	CSVAAVSYNEQFF	TGCAGCGTTGCGGCGGTCTCCTACAATGAGCAGTTCTTC
TRBD2	.	TRBV10-3	TRBJ2-3	CAISRLAGGNWGADTQYF	TGTGCCATCAGTCGACTAGCGGGAGGCAATTGGGGGGCAGATACGCAGTATTTT
.	many	TRBV4-1	TRBJ2-7	CASSQGAGVPREQYF	TGCGCCAGCAGCCAAGGGGCAGGGGTCCCTCGTGAGCAGTACTTC
.	.	TRBV19	TRBJ2-7	CASSSVRGGGAYEQYF	TGTGCCAGTAGTAGCGTCAGAGGAGGAGGGGCCTACGAGCAGTACTTC
TRBD1	.	TRBV20-1	TRBJ2-7	CSARVGTGAYEQYF	TGCAGTGCTAGGGTCGGGACAGGGGCCTACGAGCAGTACTTC
.	many	TRBV28	TRBJ1-1	CASSLEGQGDEAFF	TGTGCCAGCAGTTTGGAGGGGCAGGGCGATGAAGCTTTCTTT
.	.	TRBV20-1	TRBJ2-1	CSASVAGSSNEQFF	TGCAGTGCTAGTGTGGCGGGGTCTAGTAATGAGCAGTTCTTC
.	few	TRBV6-1	TRBJ2-3	CASRQGEGTDTQYF	TGTGCCAGCAGACAGGGGGAGGGAACAGATACGCAGTATTTT
.	.	TRBV6-5	TRBJ2-3	CASSYSYTQGTSTDTQYF	TGTGCCAGCAGTTACTCCTATACACAGGGGACTAGCACAGATACGCAGTATTTT
.	few	TRBV3-1	TRBJ2-1	CASSQGVSTYNEQFF	TGTGCCAGCAGCCAAGGGGTGTCAACCTACAATGAGCAGTTCTTC
.	.	TRBV5-1	TRBJ2-6	CASSLALSMGANDLTF	TGCGCCAGCAGCTTAGCTCTTAGTATGGGGGCCAACGACCTGACTTTC
.	.	TRBV27	TRBJ2-1	CASSSVTLLSGSSYNEQFF	TGTGCCAGCAGCTCCGTTACCCTTCTTAGCGGTAGCTCCTACAATGAGCAGTTCTTC
.	.	TRBV20-1	TRBJ2-1	CSADLEQGHLHEQFF	TGCAGTGCTGATTTGGAACAGGGTCATTTGCATGAGCAGTTCTTC
.	few	TRBV7-6	TRBJ2-4	CASSLWPNVAKNIQYF	TGTGCCAGCAGCTTGTGGCCGAATGTGGCCAAAAACATTCAGTACTTC
.	.	TRBV28	TRBJ2-1	CASSYLATSYNEQFF	TGTGCCAGCAGTTACCTAGCGACCTCGTACAATGAGCAGTTCTTC
.	.	TRBV6-5	TRBJ1-1	CASKAGTEAFF	TGTGCCAGCAAGGCAGGGACTGAAGCTTTCTTT
.	.	TRBV28	TRBJ2-5	CASKRETQYF	TGTGCCAGCAAAAGGGAGACCCAGTACTTC
TRBD1	many	TRBV7-9	TRBJ2-3	CASSPWTGAPDTQYF	TGTGCCAGCAGCCCATGGACAGGGGCCCCAGATACGCAGTATTTT
.	few	TRBV20-1	TRBJ1-2	CSARARGYSGYTF	TGCAGTGCTAGGGCCAGGGGATACTCTGGCTACACCTTC
TRBD1	.	TRBV20-1	TRBJ2-5	CSARKAGTGVSETQYF	TGCAGTGCTAGAAAAGCCGGGACAGGGGTTTCGGAGACCCAGTACTTC
.	many	TRBV18	TRBJ2-3	CASSHTPSSGVQGRDTQYF	TGTGCCAGCTCTCATACTCCTAGTAGCGGAGTCCAAGGCAGAGATACGCAGTATTTT
TRBD2	.	TRBV3-1	TRBJ2-1	CASTPLPGLAGVGEQFF	TGTGCCAGCACCCCCCTACCGGGACTAGCGGGAGTCGGTGAGCAGTTCTTC
TRBD2	.	TRBV20-1	TRBJ2-1	CSARSSGRSYNEQFF	TGCAGTGCTAGGTCAAGCGGGAGATCCTACAATGAGCAGTTCTTC
TRBD1	.	TRBV5-1	TRBJ1-6	CASSATGQGMSSPLHF	TGCGCCAGCAGCGCAACGGGACAGGGGATGAGTTCACCCCTCCACTTT
.	many	TRBV28	TRBJ2-1	CASSSNTGLFWNEQFF	TGTGCCAGCAGCTCAAATACAGGGTTATTTTGGAATGAGCAGTTCTTC
.	few	TRBV5-1	TRBJ1-4	CASSLLAVTATNEKLFF	TGCGCCAGCAGCTTGTTGGCCGTAACTGCAACTAATGAAAAACTGTTTTTT
.	.	TRBV5-1	TRBJ2-6	CASSLLVGSGANVLTF	TGCGCCAGCAGCTTGCTCGTAGGCTCTGGGGCCAACGTCCTGACTTTC
.	few	TRBV4-1	TRBJ2-7	CASSPHGVGTDEQYF	TGCGCCAGCAGCCCGCATGGGGTTGGTACTGACGAGCAGTACTTC
.	few	TRBV6-5	TRBJ2-7	CASSYSSRGPYEQYF	TGTGCCAGCAGTTACTCGAGCAGGGGACCCTACGAGCAGTACTTC
TRBD2	few	TRBV20-1	TRBJ2-1	CSARDPEREFYNEQFF	TGCAGTGCTAGAGATCCAGAGCGGGAGTTCTACAATGAGCAGTTCTTC
.	few	TRBV5-1	TRBJ2-1	CASSLGRGVSYNEQFF	TGCGCCAGCAGCTTGGGAAGGGGCGTCTCCTACAATGAGCAGTTCTTC
TRBD2	many	TRBV4-1	TRBJ2-3	CASSQEAPGLGRPDTQYF	TGCGCCAGCAGCCAAGAAGCACCGGGACTAGGTAGACCAGATACGCAGTATTTT
TRBD2	.	TRBV5-6	TRBJ2-1	CASSSLFTGGKYNEQFF	TGTGCCAGCAGCTCACTATTTACGGGGGGGAAATACAATGAGCAGTTCTTC
TRBD1	.	TRBV5-1	TRBJ1-3	CASRTGARPGNTIYF	TGCGCCAGCAGGACAGGGGCCCGCCCGGGAAACACCATATATTTT
.	.	TRBV20-1	TRBJ2-3	CTATTSTDTQYF	TGCACCGCGACTACTAGCACAGATACGCAGTATTTT
TRBD1	.	TRBV7-2	TRBJ2-2	CASSRRQGMAGELFF	TGTGCCAGCAGCCGCAGACAGGGTATGGCCGGGGAGCTGTTTTTT
.	.	TRBV5-1	TRBJ2-1	CASSLGESEQFF	TGCGCCAGCAGCTTAGGGGAATCTGAGCAGTTCTTC
.	.	TRBV20-1	TRBJ2-2	CSVLATLNTGELFF	TGCAGTGTCCTAGCTACCTTAAACACCGGGGAGCTGTTTTTT
.	.	TRBV7-2	TRBJ1-2	CASSAGIPYGYTF	TGTGCCAGCAGCGCCGGGATTCCCTATGGCTACACCTTC
.	.	TRBV6-1	TRBJ2-2	CASRQDRGSGELFF	TGTGCCAGCAGACAAGACCGGGGGTCCGGGGAGCTGTTTTTT